This TCR beta chain was sequenced during a study of post-analysis software for immune sequencing data. Whole-study findings and limits: There were a few TRBV segments more frequent in patients than controls, and TRBV5-6, TRBV5-1 and TRBV20-1 were among them.

This clonotype was detected a few times. Its antigen remains unidentified. There are 12 residues in the CDR3. Germline CDR1 is LGHDT and CDR2 is YNNKEL (reference sequence). The V end lost 4 bases, the J end lost 5 bases, and 9 bases lay between the germline ends. Unique molecular identifiers were built into the TCR beta cDNA libraries. Once about 0.85 to 11 million T cells were used, approximately 520,000 cDNA molecules resulted. Each CDR3 protein is one row after TCRdb ran MiXCR on the PCR reads. The table shows a few hundred thousand distinct CDR3 sequences, with 40% to 55% occurring only once. The sequence was obtained from a girl under 18 with multiple sclerosis. Material: blood. The chain has TRBV3-1 and TRBJ2-7; D gene ambiguous. CDR3 loop: CASSLPPHEQYF. As DNA, the CDR3 is TGTGCCAGCAGCCTTCCGCCGCACGAGCAGTACTTC.